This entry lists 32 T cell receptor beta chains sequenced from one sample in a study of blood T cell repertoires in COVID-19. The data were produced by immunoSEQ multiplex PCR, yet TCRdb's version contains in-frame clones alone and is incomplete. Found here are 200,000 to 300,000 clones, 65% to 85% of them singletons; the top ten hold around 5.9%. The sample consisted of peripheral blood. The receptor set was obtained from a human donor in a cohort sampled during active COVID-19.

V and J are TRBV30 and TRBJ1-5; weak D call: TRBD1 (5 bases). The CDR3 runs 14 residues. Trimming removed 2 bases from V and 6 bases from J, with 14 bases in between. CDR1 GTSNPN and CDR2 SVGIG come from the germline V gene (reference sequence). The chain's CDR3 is CAWSKSRAGQPQHF. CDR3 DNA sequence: TGTGCCTGGAGTAAGTCCAGGGCCGGTCAGCCCCAGCATTTT.

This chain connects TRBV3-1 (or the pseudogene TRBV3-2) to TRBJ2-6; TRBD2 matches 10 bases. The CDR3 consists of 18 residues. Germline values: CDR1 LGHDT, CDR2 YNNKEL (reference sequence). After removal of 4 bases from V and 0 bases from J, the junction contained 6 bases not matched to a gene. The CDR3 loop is CASSPKLAGVSGANVLTF. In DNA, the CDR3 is TGTGCCAGCAGCCCTAAGCTAGCGGGGGTCTCTGGGGCCAACGTCCTGACTTTC.

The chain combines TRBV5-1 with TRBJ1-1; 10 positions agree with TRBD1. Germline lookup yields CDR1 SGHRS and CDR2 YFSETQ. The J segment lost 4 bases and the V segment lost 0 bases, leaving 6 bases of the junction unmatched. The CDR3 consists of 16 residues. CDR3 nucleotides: TGCGCCAGCAGCTTGGATGGACAGGGGGAAGGCACTGAAGCTTTCTTT. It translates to CASSLDGQGEGTEAFF.

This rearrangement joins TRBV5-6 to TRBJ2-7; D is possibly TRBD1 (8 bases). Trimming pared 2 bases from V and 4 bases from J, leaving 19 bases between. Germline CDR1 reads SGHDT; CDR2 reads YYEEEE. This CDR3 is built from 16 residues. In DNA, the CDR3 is TGTGCCAGCAGCTTCGGATACAGGGGGGGAGGATACGAGCAGTACTTC. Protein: CASSFGYRGGGYEQYF. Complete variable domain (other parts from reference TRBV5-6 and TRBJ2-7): DAGVTQSPTHLIKTRGQQVTLRCSPKSGHDTVSWYQQALGQGPQFIFQYYEEEERQRGNFPDRFSGHQFPNYSSELNVNALLLGDSALYLCASSFGYRGGGYEQYFGPGTRLTVT.

The CDR3 region is CASSYLQRGGPGELFF. The DNA for the CDR3 is TGTGCCAGCAGTTACCTACAGCGGGGGGGCCCCGGGGAGCTGTTTTTT. V gene TRBV6-6 combines with J gene TRBJ2-2; 10 bases are a match to TRBD2. This CDR3 contains 16 residues. The junction had 6 bases not matched to a gene; V was cut back by 2 bases and J by 6 bases. Germline CDR1 and CDR2: MNHNY and SVGAGI (reference sequence).

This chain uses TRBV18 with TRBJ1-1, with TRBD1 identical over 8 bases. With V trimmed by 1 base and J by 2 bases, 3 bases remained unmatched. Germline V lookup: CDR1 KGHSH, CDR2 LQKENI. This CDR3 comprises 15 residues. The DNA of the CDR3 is TGTGCCAGCTCACCACGACAGGGGATAAACACTGAAGCTTTCTTT. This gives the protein CASSPRQGINTEAFF.

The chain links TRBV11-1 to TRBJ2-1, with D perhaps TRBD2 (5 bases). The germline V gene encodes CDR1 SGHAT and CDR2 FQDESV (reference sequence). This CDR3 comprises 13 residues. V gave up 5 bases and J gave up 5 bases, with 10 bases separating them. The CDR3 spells CASSPGLNNEQFF. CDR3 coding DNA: TGTGCCAGCAGCCCCGGACTCAACAATGAGCAGTTCTTC.

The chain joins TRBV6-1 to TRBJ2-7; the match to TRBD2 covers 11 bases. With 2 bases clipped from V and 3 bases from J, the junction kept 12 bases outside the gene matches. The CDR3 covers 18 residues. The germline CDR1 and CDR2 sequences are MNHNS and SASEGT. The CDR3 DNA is TGTGCCAGCAGTGAACCTACTAGCGGGAGTGGGCTTGGCTACGAGCAGTACTTC. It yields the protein CASSEPTSGSGLGYEQYF.

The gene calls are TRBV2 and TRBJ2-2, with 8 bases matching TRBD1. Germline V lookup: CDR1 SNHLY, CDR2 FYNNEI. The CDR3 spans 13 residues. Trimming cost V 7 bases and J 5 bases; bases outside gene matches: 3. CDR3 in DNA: TGTGCCAGCAAGGACAGGGTTACCGGGGAGCTGTTTTTT. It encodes CASKDRVTGELFF. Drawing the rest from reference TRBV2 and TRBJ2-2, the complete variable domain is EPEVTQTPSHQVTQMGQEVILRCVPISNHLYFYWYRQILGQKVEFLVSFYNNEISEKSEIFDDQFSVERPDGSNFTLKIRSTKLEDSAMYFCASKDRVTGELFFGEGSRLTVL.

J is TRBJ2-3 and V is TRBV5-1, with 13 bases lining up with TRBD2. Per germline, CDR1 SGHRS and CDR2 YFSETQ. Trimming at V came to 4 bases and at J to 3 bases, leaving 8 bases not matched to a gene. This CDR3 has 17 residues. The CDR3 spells CASSLRTSGGETDTQYF. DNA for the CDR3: TGCGCCAGCAGCCTCAGGACTAGCGGGGGTGAGACAGATACGCAGTATTTT.

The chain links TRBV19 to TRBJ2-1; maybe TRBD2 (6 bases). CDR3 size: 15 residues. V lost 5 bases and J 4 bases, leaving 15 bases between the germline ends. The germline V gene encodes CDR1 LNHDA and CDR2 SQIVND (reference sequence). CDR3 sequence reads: CASSLRGVRYNEQFF. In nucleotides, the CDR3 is TGTGCCAGTAGTCTCCGCGGGGTGCGGTACAATGAGCAGTTCTTC.

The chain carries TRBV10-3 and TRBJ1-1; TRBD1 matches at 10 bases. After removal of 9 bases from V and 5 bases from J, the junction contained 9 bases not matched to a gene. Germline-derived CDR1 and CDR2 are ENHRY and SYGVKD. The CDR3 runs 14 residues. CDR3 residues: CAMEDRGSGTEAFF. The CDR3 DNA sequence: TGTGCCATGGAGGACAGGGGGAGTGGGACTGAAGCTTTCTTT.

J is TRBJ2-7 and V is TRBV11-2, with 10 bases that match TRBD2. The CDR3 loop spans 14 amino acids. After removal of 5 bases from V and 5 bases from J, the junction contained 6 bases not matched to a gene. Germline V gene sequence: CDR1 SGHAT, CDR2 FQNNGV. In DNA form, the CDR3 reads TGTGCCAGCAGCCCCGGGACTAGCGAACACGAGCAGTACTTC. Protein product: CASSPGTSEHEQYF. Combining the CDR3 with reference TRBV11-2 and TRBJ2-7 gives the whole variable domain EAGVAQSPRYKIIEKRQSVAFWCNPISGHATLYWYQQILGQGPKLLIQFQNNGVVDDSQLPKDRFSAERLKGVDSTLKIQPAKLEDSAVYLCASSPGTSEHEQYFGPGTRLTVT.

The chain's CDR3 is CASSQGLAGVGDTQYF. CDR3 bases: TGCGCCAGCAGCCAAGGATTAGCGGGAGTCGGAGATACGCAGTATTTT. The rearrangement links TRBV4-1 to TRBJ2-3; 9 bases match TRBD2. Germline CDR1 is MGHRA and CDR2 is YSYEKL. Trimming removed 1 base from V and 5 bases from J; junction bases left unmatched: 7. The CDR3 is made up of 16 amino acids.

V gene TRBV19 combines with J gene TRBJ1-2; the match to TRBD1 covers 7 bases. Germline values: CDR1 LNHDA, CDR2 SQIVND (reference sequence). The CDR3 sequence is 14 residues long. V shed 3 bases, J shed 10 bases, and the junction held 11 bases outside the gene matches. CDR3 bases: TGTGCCAGTAGTATGGCAGGGAGAGGACAGGACTACACCTTC. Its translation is CASSMAGRGQDYTF.

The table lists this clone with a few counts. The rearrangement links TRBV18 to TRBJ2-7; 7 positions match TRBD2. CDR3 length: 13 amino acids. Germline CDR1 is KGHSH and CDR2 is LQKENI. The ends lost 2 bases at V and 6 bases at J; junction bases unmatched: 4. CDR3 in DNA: TGTGCCAGCTCACCAGGAGGGGAGGGCGAGCAGTACTTC. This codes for CASSPGGEGEQYF.

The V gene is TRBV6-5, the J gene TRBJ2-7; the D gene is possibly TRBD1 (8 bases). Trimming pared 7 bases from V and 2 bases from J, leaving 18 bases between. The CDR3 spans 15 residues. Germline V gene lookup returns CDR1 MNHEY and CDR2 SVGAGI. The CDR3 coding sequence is TGTGCCAGCATGCGCGGGGGACAGGATGCCTACGAGCAGTACTTC. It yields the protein CASMRGGQDAYEQYF.

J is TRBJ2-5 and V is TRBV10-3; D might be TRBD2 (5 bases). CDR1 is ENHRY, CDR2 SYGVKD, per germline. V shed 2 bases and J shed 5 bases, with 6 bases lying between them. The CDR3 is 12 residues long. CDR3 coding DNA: TGTGCCATCAGTGAGAGAGGGGAGACCCAGTACTTC. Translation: CAISERGETQYF.

The chain's CDR3 is CASSPSLAGEGETQYF. The CDR3 DNA is TGTGCCAGCTCACCATCATTAGCGGGAGAAGGGGAGACCCAGTACTTC. This chain connects TRBV18 to TRBJ2-5; 9 bases fit TRBD2. With 2 bases clipped from V and 5 bases from J, the junction kept 9 bases outside the gene matches. CDR3 length: 16 residues. Looked up from germline, CDR1 is KGHSH and CDR2 is LQKENI.

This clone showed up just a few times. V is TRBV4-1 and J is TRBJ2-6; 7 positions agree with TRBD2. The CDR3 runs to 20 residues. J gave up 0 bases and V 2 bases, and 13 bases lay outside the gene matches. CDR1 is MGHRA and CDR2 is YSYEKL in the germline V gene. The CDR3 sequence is CASSQRPGRQASSGANVLTF. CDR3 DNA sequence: TGCGCCAGCAGCCAAAGGCCCGGGAGGCAAGCGAGCTCTGGGGCCAACGTCCTGACTTTC.

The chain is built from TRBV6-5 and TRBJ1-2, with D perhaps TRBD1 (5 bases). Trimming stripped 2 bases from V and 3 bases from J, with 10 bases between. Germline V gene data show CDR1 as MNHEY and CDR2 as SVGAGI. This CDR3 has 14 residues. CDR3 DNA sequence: TGTGCCAGCAGTTACGACAGAGAATACTATGGCTACACCTTC. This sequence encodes CASSYDREYYGYTF.

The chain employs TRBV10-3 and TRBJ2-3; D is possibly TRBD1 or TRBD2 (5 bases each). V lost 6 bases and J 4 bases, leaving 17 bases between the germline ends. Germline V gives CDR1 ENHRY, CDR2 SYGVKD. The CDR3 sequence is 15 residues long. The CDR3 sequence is CAIREVGRAPDTQYF. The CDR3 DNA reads TGTGCCATCAGGGAGGTGGGCAGGGCCCCAGATACGCAGTATTTT.

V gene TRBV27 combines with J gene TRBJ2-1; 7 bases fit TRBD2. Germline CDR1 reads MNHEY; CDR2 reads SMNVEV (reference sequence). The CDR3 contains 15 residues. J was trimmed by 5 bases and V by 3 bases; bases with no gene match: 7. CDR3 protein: CASSLQAGRNNEQFF. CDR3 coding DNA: TGTGCCAGCAGTTTGCAAGCGGGGCGAAACAATGAGCAGTTCTTC.

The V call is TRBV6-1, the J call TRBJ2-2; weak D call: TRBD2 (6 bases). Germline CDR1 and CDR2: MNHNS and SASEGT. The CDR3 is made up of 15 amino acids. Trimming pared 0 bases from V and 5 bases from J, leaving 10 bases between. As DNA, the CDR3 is TGTGCCAGCAGTGAAGCGAGCGGGTCAACCGGGGAGCTGTTTTTT. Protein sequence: CASSEASGSTGELFF.

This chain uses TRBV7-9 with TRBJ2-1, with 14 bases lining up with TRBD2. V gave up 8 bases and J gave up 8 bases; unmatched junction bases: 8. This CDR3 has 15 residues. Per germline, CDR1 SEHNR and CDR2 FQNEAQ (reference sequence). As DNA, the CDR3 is TGTGCCAGCCTGAAGACTAGCGGGAGGGGTCATGAGCAGTTCTTC. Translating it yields CASLKTSGRGHEQFF. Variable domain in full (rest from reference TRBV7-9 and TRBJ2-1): DTGVSQNPRHKITKRGQNVTFRCDPISEHNRLYWYRQTLGQGPEFLTYFQNEAQLEKSRLLSDRFSAERPKGSFSTLEIQRTEQGDSAMYLCASLKTSGRGHEQFFGPGTRLTVL.

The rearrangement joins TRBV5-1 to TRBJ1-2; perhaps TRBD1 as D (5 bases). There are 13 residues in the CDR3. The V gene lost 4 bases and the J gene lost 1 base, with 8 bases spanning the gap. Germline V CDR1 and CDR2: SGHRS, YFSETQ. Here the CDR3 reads CASSRRGNYGYTF. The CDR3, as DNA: TGCGCCAGCAGCCGGAGGGGTAACTATGGCTACACCTTC.

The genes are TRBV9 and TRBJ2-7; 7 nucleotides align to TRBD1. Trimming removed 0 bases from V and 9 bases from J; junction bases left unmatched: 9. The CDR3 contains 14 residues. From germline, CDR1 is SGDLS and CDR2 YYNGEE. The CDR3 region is CASSVGQGVPRQYF. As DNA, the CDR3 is TGTGCCAGCAGCGTAGGGCAGGGGGTCCCAAGGCAGTACTTC.

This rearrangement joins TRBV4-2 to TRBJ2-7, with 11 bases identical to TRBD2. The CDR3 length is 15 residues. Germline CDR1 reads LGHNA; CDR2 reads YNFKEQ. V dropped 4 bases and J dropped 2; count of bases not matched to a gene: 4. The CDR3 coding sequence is TGTGCCAGCAGCCGGGGACTAGCGGAAACCTACGAGCAGTACTTC. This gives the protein CASSRGLAETYEQYF.

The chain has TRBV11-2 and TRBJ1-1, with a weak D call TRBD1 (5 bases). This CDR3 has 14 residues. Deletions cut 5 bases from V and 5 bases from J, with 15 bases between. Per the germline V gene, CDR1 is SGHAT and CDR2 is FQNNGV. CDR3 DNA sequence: TGTGCCAGCAGCCTGGGAGGGGCGGGGACTGAAGCTTTCTTT. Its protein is CASSLGGAGTEAFF.

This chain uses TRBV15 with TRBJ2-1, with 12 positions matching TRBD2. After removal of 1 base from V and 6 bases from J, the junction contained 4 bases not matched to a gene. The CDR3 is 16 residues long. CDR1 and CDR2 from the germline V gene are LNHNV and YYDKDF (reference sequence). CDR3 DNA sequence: TGTGCCACCAGCAGAGCTCTAGCGGGAGGGATCAATGAGCAGTTCTTC. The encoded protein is CATSRALAGGINEQFF.

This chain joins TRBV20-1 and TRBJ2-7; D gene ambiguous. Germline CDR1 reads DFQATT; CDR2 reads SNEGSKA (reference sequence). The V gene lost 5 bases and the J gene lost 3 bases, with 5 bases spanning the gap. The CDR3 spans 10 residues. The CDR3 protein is CSAVFYEQYF. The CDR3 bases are TGCAGTGCTGTCTTCTACGAGCAGTACTTC.

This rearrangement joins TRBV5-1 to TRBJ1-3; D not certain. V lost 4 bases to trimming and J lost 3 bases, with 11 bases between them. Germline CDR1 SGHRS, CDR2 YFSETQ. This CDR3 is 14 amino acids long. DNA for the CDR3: TGCGCCAGCAGCGACCGGGAGGGTGGAAACACCATATATTTT. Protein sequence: CASSDREGGNTIYF.